This T cell receptor beta chain was observed in a study of blood T cells in healthy people across ages. Whole-study findings and limits: The fall in TCR beta diversity per million T cells was roughly linear with age.

Using a J-beta primer mix together with a sample-barcoded 5' primer, a second PCR was run for roughly 6 to 11 cycles. Every cDNA molecule bore a tag from a template-switch adaptor containing 12 random nucleotides. TCRdb processed the 5' RACE reads anew with MiXCR; each CDR3 protein has one entry. Of roughly 1.7 million distinct CDR3 sequences detected, 34% appear once; the ten largest clones hold around 11%. Healthy Caucasian individuals from Russia aged 6 to 90 served as donors. At least 5.5 micrograms of total RNA were extracted per sample. CDR3 length equals 15 residues. V lost 2 bases, J lost 1 base, and 12 bases lay in between. In germline, CDR1 is SGHVS, CDR2 FNYEAQ. With regard to this clonotype: Its antigen is still unknown.

The specimen sequenced was blood. The chain recombines TRBV7-6 with TRBJ2-7; tentative D call: TRBD2 (5 bases). This receptor was obtained from a woman under 40 in good health. The CDR3, as DNA: TGTGCCAGCAGCTTATTAGCTAGCCCATCCTACGAGCAGTACTTC. This gives the protein CASSLLASPSYEQYF.